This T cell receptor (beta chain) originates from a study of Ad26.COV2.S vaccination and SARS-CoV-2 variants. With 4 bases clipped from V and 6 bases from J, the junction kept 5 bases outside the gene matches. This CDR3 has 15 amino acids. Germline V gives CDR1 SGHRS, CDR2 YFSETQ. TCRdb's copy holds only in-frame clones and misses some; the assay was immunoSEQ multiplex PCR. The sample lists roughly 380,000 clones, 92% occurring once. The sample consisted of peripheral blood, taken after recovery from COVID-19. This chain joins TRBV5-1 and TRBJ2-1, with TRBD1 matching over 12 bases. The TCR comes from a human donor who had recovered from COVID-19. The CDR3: CASSAGQGAGNEQFF. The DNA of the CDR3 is TGCGCCAGCAGCGCGGGACAGGGGGCAGGCAATGAGCAGTTCTTC.